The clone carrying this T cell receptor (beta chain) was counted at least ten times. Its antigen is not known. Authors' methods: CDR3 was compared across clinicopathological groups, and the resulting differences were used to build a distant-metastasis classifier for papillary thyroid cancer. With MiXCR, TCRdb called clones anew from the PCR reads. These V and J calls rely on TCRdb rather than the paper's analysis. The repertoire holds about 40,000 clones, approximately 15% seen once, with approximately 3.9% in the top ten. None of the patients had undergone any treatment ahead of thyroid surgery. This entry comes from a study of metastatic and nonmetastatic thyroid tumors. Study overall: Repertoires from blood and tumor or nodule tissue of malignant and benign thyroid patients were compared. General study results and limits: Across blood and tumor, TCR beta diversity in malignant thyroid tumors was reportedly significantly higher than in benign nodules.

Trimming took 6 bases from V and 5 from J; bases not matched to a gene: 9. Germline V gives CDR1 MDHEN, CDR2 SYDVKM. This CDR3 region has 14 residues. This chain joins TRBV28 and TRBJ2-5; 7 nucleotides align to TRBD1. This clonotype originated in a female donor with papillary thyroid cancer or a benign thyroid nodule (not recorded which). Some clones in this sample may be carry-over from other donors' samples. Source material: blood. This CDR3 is CASSPTGLGETQYF. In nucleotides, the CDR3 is TGTGCCAGCAGCCCGACAGGGTTAGGGGAGACCCAGTACTTC.